The 24 T cell receptor beta chains below come from one sample, sequenced in a study of breast tumors, draining lymph nodes, adjacent tissues (dated by TCRdb to the mid-2010s). Preparation of the library involved multiplex PCR. Sequenced on an Illumina HiSeq 2000. The public sequencing data were trimmed at Q25 with fastp and processed into clonotypes with MiXCR by TCRdb, which kept only in-frame beta chains. Every entry covers one CDR3 protein and lists the most common genes and DNA from its rows. This sample gives around 43,000 distinct CDR3 sequences in total; about 23% of them show up just once. Approximately 8.1% of the sample is held by the ten biggest clonotypes. The sequencing sample was made of breast tumor tissue. Receptors originate from a female donor with breast cancer. Some clones in this sample may be carry-over from other donors' samples.

This clonotype was counted ten times or more. This chain links TRBV6-5 with TRBJ1-4; tentatively, D is TRBD1 (5 bases). Germline-derived CDR1 and CDR2 are MNHEY and SVGAGI. With 10 bases removed from V and 3 bases from J, the gap between germline ends came to 15 bases. The CDR3 is 14 amino acids. In DNA form, the CDR3 reads TGTGCCACCCGGGGGGGACCCCCTAATGAAAAACTGTTTTTT. This encodes CATRGGPPNEKLFF.

This clonotype was counted ten times or more. The chain couples TRBV19 to TRBJ1-3, with D unresolved. Per germline, CDR1 LNHDA and CDR2 SQIVND (reference sequence). This CDR3 has 17 amino acids. Trimming pared 4 bases from V and 0 bases from J, leaving 16 bases between. The CDR3 is CASSTGYSSGSGNTIYF. The DNA of the CDR3 is TGTGCCAGTAGTACCGGCTATAGTTCGGGCTCTGGAAACACCATATATTTT.

This clonotype was seen repeatedly, ten times or more. The genes are TRBV20-1 and TRBJ2-1; TRBD2 agrees at 9 bases. J lost 7 bases, V lost 3 bases, and 7 bases had no gene match. CDR1 DFQATT and CDR2 SNEGSKA come from the germline V gene (reference sequence). This CDR3 contains 14 residues. CDR3 sequence (DNA): TGCAGTGCTAGGAAGGCGGGAGGGTCAAATGAGCAGTTCTTC. The encoded protein is CSARKAGGSNEQFF.

This clonotype occurred many times. The chain recombines TRBV29-1 with TRBJ2-2; no clear D gene. Per the germline V gene, CDR1 is SQVTM and CDR2 is ANQGSEA. The CDR3 contains 12 residues. V gave up 2 bases and J gave up 6 bases, with 7 bases separating them. The CDR3 bases are TGCAGCGTTGAATTTTCGGCCGGGGAGCTGTTTTTT. This codes for CSVEFSAGELFF.

Within the sample, this clonotype is medium-sized. The chain links TRBV9 to TRBJ2-1; tentatively, D is TRBD1 (6 bases). Trimming pared 3 bases from V and 5 bases from J, leaving 6 bases between. The CDR3 has 12 amino acids. The germline V gene encodes CDR1 SGDLS and CDR2 YYNGEE. The CDR3 DNA reads as TGTGCCAGCAGCGGACAGGACAATGAGCAGTTCTTC. It yields the protein CASSGQDNEQFF.

Many counts were recorded for this clonotype. CDR3 sequence (DNA): TGCGCCAGCAGCCCTCGCGGGTTCCACTATGGCTACACCTTC. Its protein product is CASSPRGFHYGYTF. The chain combines TRBV5-1 with TRBJ1-2; D is uncertain. CDR3 length: 14 residues. CDR1 and CDR2 from the germline V gene are SGHRS and YFSETQ. Trimming removed 4 bases from V and 3 bases from J, with 13 bases in between.

Concerning this clonotype itself: A clone one base away is much larger, so this may be a read error. V and J are TRBV11-2 and TRBJ2-3, with TRBD1 as a possible D gene (6 bases). The CDR3 extends over 14 amino acids. Per the germline V gene, CDR1 is SGHAT and CDR2 is FQNNGV. Trimming pared 3 bases from V and 8 bases from J, leaving 15 bases between. The CDR3 spells CASSLVLGARTQYF. The CDR3 nucleotides are TGTGCCAGCAGCTTGGTTTTGGGGGCGCGTACGCAGTATTTT.

The CDR3 nucleotides are TGCAGTGTTCCGAAAACAGGGGGCGCGAGTGGCTACACCTTC. It yields the protein CSVPKTGGASGYTF. V gene TRBV20-1 combines with J gene TRBJ1-2; 9 bases are shared with TRBD1. Trimming at V came to 7 bases and at J to 7 bases, leaving 13 bases not matched to a gene. The germline V gene has CDR1 DFQATT and CDR2 SNEGSKA (reference sequence). CDR3 size: 14 residues.

J is TRBJ1-6 and V is TRBV6-6; perhaps TRBD1 as D (5 bases). V was cut by 5 bases and J by 5 bases, with 13 bases left in between. Germline CDR1 MNHNY, CDR2 SVGAGI (reference sequence). This CDR3 contains 15 residues. CDR3 nucleotide sequence: TGTGCCAGCAGTGGGACCGCTTCGGATAATTCACCCCTCCACTTT. Amino acids: CASSGTASDNSPLHF.

This clonotype occurred many times. The genes are TRBV11-2 and TRBJ1-2, with D unresolved. V lost 0 bases to trimming and J lost 7 bases, with 15 bases between them. Germline loops: CDR1 SGHAT, CDR2 FQNNGV. The CDR3 contains 15 residues. The CDR3 sequence: CASSLDPIPVGGYTF. As DNA, the CDR3 is TGTGCCAGCAGCTTAGATCCCATCCCTGTCGGTGGCTACACCTTC.

In this sample, this clonotype turned up many times. V gene TRBV11-2 combines with J gene TRBJ2-7; D is possibly TRBD2 (7 bases). Per germline, CDR1 SGHAT and CDR2 FQNNGV. The CDR3 extends over 16 amino acids. Deletions cut 1 base from V and 2 bases from J, with 15 bases between. The chain's CDR3 is CASSLVGRGPPYEQYF. The CDR3 DNA reads as TGTGCCAGCAGCTTAGTAGGGCGGGGGCCTCCCTACGAGCAGTACTTC.

This clonotype was observed many times. This chain uses TRBV20-1 with TRBJ2-7; D is undetermined. CDR1 is DFQATT, CDR2 SNEGSKA, per germline (reference sequence). This CDR3 is built from 11 residues. V lost 3 bases, J lost 3 bases, and 6 bases lay in between. Written as DNA, the CDR3 is TGCAGTGCTAGCCCTAGCTACGAGCAGTACTTC. Amino acid sequence: CSASPSYEQYF.

Concerning this clonotype: A much larger clone sits a single nucleotide away, making a read error possible. The V call is TRBV6-1, the J call TRBJ1-2; D may be TRBD1 (5 bases). Trimming shortened V by 2 bases and J by 4 bases, and 8 bases separated the two germline ends. CDR1 and CDR2 from the germline V gene are MNHNS and SASEGT. The length of the CDR3 is 13 residues. The DNA for the CDR3 is TGTGCCAGCAGTGAAAGGGGTAGCTATGGCTACACCTTC. Residues: CASSERGSYGYTF.

This clonotype was seen at least ten times. The chain links TRBV7-2 to TRBJ2-2, with D possibly matching TRBD1 (6 bases). V dropped 5 bases and J dropped 6 bases, with 19 bases sitting between them. Germline CDR1 and CDR2: SGHTA and FQGNSA. The CDR3 totals 16 residues. CDR3 in DNA: TGTGCCAGCAGCAGTACAGGGAGTTTACAGGCCGGGGAGCTGTTTTTT. Its translation: CASSSTGSLQAGELFF. Drawing the rest from reference TRBV7-2 and TRBJ2-2, the complete variable domain is GAGVSQSPSNKVTEKGKDVELRCDPISGHTALYWYRQSLGQGLEFLIYFQGNSAPDKSGLPSDRFSAERTGGSVSTLTIQRTQQEDSAVYLCASSSTGSLQAGELFFGEGSRLTVL.

This clonotype was picked up many times. The rearrangement joins TRBV11-2 to TRBJ2-1; TRBD2 is a possible D gene (5 bases). With 0 bases removed from V and 0 bases from J, the gap between germline ends came to 6 bases. The CDR3 runs 15 residues. CDR1 and CDR2 from the germline V gene are SGHAT and FQNNGV. CDR3 DNA: TGTGCCAGCAGCTTAGAGGCGGGCTCCTACAATGAGCAGTTCTTC. Protein: CASSLEAGSYNEQFF. Looking up the rest from reference TRBV11-2 and TRBJ2-1 gives the full variable domain: EAGVAQSPRYKIIEKRQSVAFWCNPISGHATLYWYQQILGQGPKLLIQFQNNGVVDDSQLPKDRFSAERLKGVDSTLKIQPAKLEDSAVYLCASSLEAGSYNEQFFGPGTRLTVL.

This clonotype was seen repeatedly, ten times or more. This chain connects TRBV10-3 to TRBJ2-1; D unresolved. The germline V and J ends were trimmed by 4 bases and 0 bases, with 10 bases remaining between them. The CDR3 is 15 amino acids. Looked up from germline, CDR1 is ENHRY and CDR2 is SYGVKD. CDR3 sequence: CAISGISSSYNEQFF. CDR3 coding DNA: TGTGCCATCAGTGGGATATCAAGCTCCTACAATGAGCAGTTCTTC.

This clonotype was seen many times. The chain employs TRBV11-2 and TRBJ1-2; D gene uncertain. Germline V lookup: CDR1 SGHAT, CDR2 FQNNGV. The CDR3 is made up of 14 amino acids. V was cut by 6 bases and J by 3 bases, with 14 bases left in between. CDR3 sequence: CASRTPRTHYGYTF. The CDR3 nucleotides read TGTGCCAGCAGGACACCGAGGACCCACTATGGCTACACCTTC.

This clonotype appeared a few times. This chain uses TRBV6-2 or TRBV6-3 with TRBJ1-2; 8 bases fit TRBD1. Per the germline V gene, CDR1 is MNHEY and CDR2 is SVGEGT. The CDR3 sequence is 15 residues long. V lost 6 bases to trimming and J lost 1 base; unmatched junction nucleotides: 7. CDR3 sequence reads: CASSKRGQVNYGYTF. Written as DNA, the CDR3 is TGTGCCAGCAGCAAACGGGGACAGGTTAACTATGGCTACACCTTC.

At least ten counts were recorded for this clonotype. This rearrangement joins TRBV10-3 to TRBJ1-6; no reliable D call. The V gene lost 0 bases and the J gene lost 0 bases, with 3 bases spanning the gap. The CDR3 is 15 amino acids. Germline CDR1 ENHRY, CDR2 SYGVKD. This CDR3 is CAISESGSYNSPLHF. The CDR3 nucleotides read TGTGCCATCAGTGAGTCCGGCTCCTATAATTCACCCCTCCACTTT.

This clonotype was counted at least ten times. The chain links TRBV20-1 to TRBJ2-1; 10 bases align to TRBD2. The germline V gene has CDR1 DFQATT and CDR2 SNEGSKA (reference sequence). Trimming took 6 bases from V and 3 from J; bases not matched to a gene: 5. CDR3 size: 14 residues. The CDR3 region has the DNA TGCAGTGCGCGACTAGCGGGCCACTACAATGAGCAGTTCTTC. Encoded protein: CSARLAGHYNEQFF.

The sample holds many counts of this clonotype. The chain links TRBV4-1 to TRBJ2-1; 13 bases are a match to TRBD2. The CDR3 sequence is 17 residues long. Germline CDR1 is MGHRA and CDR2 is YSYEKL. After removal of 2 bases from V and 4 bases from J, the junction contained 5 bases not matched to a gene. The CDR3: CASSQLGTSGTYNEQFF. Written as DNA, the CDR3 is TGCGCCAGCAGCCAACTTGGGACTAGCGGGACGTACAATGAGCAGTTCTTC.

In this sample, this clonotype turned up many times. The V gene is TRBV7-9, the J gene TRBJ2-5, with 7 bases lining up with TRBD2. Germline loops: CDR1 SEHNR, CDR2 FQNEAQ (reference sequence). The V segment lost 2 bases and the J segment 9 bases; nucleotides outside the gene matches: 3. CDR3 length: 12 residues. In nucleotides, the CDR3 is TGTGCCAGCAGCTTATCGGGGGGAGCCCAGTACTTC. This codes for CASSLSGGAQYF.

This clonotype was seen many times. The V gene is TRBV5-1, the J gene TRBJ2-7; D gene uncertain. Germline V lookup: CDR1 SGHRS, CDR2 YFSETQ. V gave up 0 bases and J gave up 2 bases, with 6 bases separating them. This CDR3 has 13 residues. The CDR3 bases are TGCGCCAGCAGCTTGGTTGGCACCTACGAGCAGTACTTC. It is translated as CASSLVGTYEQYF.

This clonotype was recorded at least ten times. The chain uses TRBV27 and TRBJ2-3; 10 bases agree with TRBD1. Per the germline V gene, CDR1 is MNHEY and CDR2 is SMNVEV (reference sequence). The ends lost 5 bases at V and 3 bases at J; junction bases unmatched: 5. This CDR3 is built from 15 residues. The CDR3 DNA follows: TGTGCCAGCAGTCAGCGACAGGGGGCAACAGATACGCAGTATTTT. This gives the protein CASSQRQGATDTQYF.